This T cell receptor (beta chain) emerged from a study of shared clonotypes between healthy human individuals (dated by TCRdb to the early 2020s). Notes on the research overall: The cohort comprised a couple of women and three men aged 18 to 49 years. Different laboratories and diverse techniques were used to prepare libraries and sequence TCR repertoires, to increase sequencing depth and limit assay-specific biases. For each donor, CD4 naive and CD4 memory were each given three plates, CD8 naive was given two plates, and CD8 memory was given one plate. Each donor's leukapheresis produced roughly between roughly 0.94 and 9.5 billion PBMCs. To estimate repertoire size and how much clonotypes are shared between individuals, the study performed deep sequencing of blood TCR repertoires from about five healthy adults. On the study overall, not on this receptor specifically: Rarefaction of sorted-subset datasets indicated incomplete sequencing despite the large sequencing depth. The genetic and exposure-history diversity represented was limited by the small number of donors. Based on pairwise subsampling, the degree of clonotype sharing among donors was expected to be affected by sequencing depth. Sharing across a handful of donors was observed for around 5% of naive CD4, 3% to 4% of naive CD8, 2% to 2.5% of memory CD4, and roughly 0.4% of memory CD8 clonotypes. Naive subsets generally had larger estimated clonotype richness than memory subsets. Clonotypes shared by all four sorted-subset donors showed higher generation probabilities than non-shared clonotypes. Sampling was restricted to blood, and TCR repertoires in tissue are likely to differ from TCR repertoires in blood.

A remark on this clone: Which antigen it targets is not known. No qualities accompany the bases; no much larger clone lies one base away.

Using the deep immunoSEQ assay, TCR CDR3 regions were amplified from genomic DNA by multiplex PCR. Extracted genomic DNA from each cell subset was distributed evenly across all wells of several immunoSEQ 96-well plates, and each plate was treated as a replicate. For sorted subsets, approximately 210 ng of genomic DNA, equivalent to some 30,000 T cell genomes, went into each replicate PCR. Purified libraries were quantified with a Qubit 3.0 fluorometer, sized on a Bioanalyzer 2100, and re-quantified with the KAPA Library Quantification kit. Each immunoSEQ 96-well plate was sequenced on its own single-read 150-cycle Illumina NextSeq 550 flow cell. Regarding the original processing steps: Because only junctional sequences without quality scores were contained in the immunoSEQ output, filtering matching that applied to full-length reads could not be performed. To assign V/J genes and CDR3, sequences were annotated against IMGT germline references using PyIR, a Python wrapper for IgBLAST v1.9. Any read was removed if the V/J assignment was weak (E-value above 1e-6), the CDR3 was missing, or the read contained stop codons, out-of-frame junctions, or ambiguous translated residues. V3J clonotypes were defined as sequences sharing an identical inferred V gene, J gene, and CDR3 amino acid sequence. Percentage overlap between repertoires was computed as shared unique clonotypes divided by the size of the smaller repertoire. Three approaches were used to assess repertoire richness: RTK rarefaction, the Chao1 estimator, and Recon v2.1 estimates of unobserved clonotypes. For all TCRbeta clonotypes obtained by the gDNA method from four donors, generation probabilities were computed with OLGA. Sourced from immuneACCESS, this table was stored by TCRdb with only in-frame sequences that have V and J called. A share of the clones is absent; for the studies checked, an unresolved V gene accounts for under half, and the remainder has no known explanation. V, J and clone size are those of that table, while D and trimming were read from the DNA. The sample table contains around 2.1 million clones; only one count was recorded for approximately 94% of them. Approximately 0.13% of the sample is in the top ten clones.

Healthy HIV-negative adults with no recently reported acute infections or vaccinations were included as donors. Every donor was a Caucasian adult residing in Nashville, Tennessee, USA. CD4+ T cells were enriched by magnetic negative selection, after which naive cells were positively selected on CD45RA and the negative fraction was taken as the memory subset. Blood was obtained by leukapheresis, after which PBMCs were separated by Ficoll-Histopaque density gradient centrifugation and cryopreserved in liquid nitrogen vapor phase. Analytical flow cytometry was used to check the purity and quantity of each magnetically sorted T cell population. Each sorted fraction had its genomic DNA isolated and then quantified by UV absorbance on a Nanodrop 2000c. V is shortened by 6 bases, J by 2 bases, and the region joining them spans 12 bases. Taken from the germline V gene, the CDR1 and CDR2 loops are SGHTS and YDEGEE. The cysteine opens and the phenylalanine closes a CDR3 of 14 amino acids. The read is trimmed to its CDR3 DNA, 42 bases read in frame from base 1.

The chain uses TRBV5-8 and TRBJ1-5; TRBD1 is perhaps the D gene, given 5 matching bases. What was sequenced was naive CD4+ T cells sorted from blood. Interpreted using the paper, the cell subset or site label stands for: CD45RA+ positively selected. The clonotype comes from a man between 18 and 29 years old in good health. The CDR3 region reads CASNGAKGNQPQHF. The DNA sequence follows: TGTGCCAGCAATGGGGCCAAGGGCAATCAGCCCCAGCATTTT.